This T cell receptor beta chain originates from a study of T-cell reconstitution after alpha-beta-depleted transplantation in children. V dropped 2 bases and J dropped 1 base, with 8 bases sitting between them. The CDR3 has 15 amino acids. Per germline, CDR1 MNHEY and CDR2 SVGEGT. A TCRbeta library incorporating unique molecular identifiers was prepared. TCRdb redid the calling of the PCR reads with MiXCR, one entry per CDR3 protein. The repertoire holds hundreds of thousands of distinct CDR3 sequences, with approximately 30% as singletons. This clonotype was detected once. This material consisted of PBMCs from the stem cell graft donor, taken from the stem cell graft. This TCR was recovered from a human donor who donated a stem cell graft to a child with aplastic anemia. The chain has TRBV6-2 or TRBV6-3 and TRBJ2-2, with a tentative D call TRBD2 (6 bases). CDR3 protein: CASSYVRGNTGELFF. The CDR3, as DNA: TGTGCCAGCAGTTACGTGCGGGGGAACACCGGGGAGCTGTTTTTT.